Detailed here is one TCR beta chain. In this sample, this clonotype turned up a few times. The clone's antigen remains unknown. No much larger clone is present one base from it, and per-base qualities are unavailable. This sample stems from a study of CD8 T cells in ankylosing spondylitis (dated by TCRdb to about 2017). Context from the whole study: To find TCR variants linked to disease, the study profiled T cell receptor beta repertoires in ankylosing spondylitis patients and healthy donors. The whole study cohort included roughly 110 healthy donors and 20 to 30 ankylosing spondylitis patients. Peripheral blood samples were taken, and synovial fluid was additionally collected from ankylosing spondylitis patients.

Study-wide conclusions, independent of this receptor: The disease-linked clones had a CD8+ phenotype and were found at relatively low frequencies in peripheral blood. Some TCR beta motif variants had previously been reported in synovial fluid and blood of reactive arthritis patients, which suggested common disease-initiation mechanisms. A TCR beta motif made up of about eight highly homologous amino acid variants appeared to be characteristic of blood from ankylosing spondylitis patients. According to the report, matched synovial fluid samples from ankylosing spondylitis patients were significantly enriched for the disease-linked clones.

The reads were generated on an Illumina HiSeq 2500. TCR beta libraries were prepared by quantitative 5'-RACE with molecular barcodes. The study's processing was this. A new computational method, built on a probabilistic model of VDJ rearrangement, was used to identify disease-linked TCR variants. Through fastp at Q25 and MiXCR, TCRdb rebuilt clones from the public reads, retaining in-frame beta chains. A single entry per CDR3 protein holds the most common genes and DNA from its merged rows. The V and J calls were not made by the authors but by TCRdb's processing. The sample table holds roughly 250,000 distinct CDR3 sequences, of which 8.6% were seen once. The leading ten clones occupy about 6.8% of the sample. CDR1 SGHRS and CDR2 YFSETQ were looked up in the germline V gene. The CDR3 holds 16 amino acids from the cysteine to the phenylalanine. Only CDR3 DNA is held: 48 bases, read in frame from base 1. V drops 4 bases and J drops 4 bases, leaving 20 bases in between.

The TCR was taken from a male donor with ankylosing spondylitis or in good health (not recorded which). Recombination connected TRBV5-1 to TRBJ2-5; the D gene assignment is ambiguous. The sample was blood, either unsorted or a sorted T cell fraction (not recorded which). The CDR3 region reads CASSPRPTRFRETQYF. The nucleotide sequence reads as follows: TGCGCCAGCAGCCCCAGACCGACAAGGTTTCGAGAGACCCAGTACTTC. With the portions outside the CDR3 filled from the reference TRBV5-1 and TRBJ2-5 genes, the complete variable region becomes KAGVTQTPRYLIKTRGQQVTLSCSPISGHRSVSWYQQTPGQGLQFLFEYFSETQRNKGNFPGRFSGRQFSNSRSEMNVSTLELGDSALYLCASSPRPTRFRETQYFGPGTRLLVL.